This passage covers 27 T cell receptor beta chains from one sample sequenced in a study of identical twins. TCRdb re-called the 5' RACE reads with MiXCR, one entry per CDR3 protein. The sample consists of approximately 1.8 million distinct CDR3 sequences, about 32% of them appearing once. The sample was cord blood. These receptor sequences come from a newborn girl in good health.

The chain carries TRBV29-1 and TRBJ2-1; 11 bases match TRBD1. V lost 7 bases and J lost 9; bases outside the gene matches: 11. Germline CDR1 and CDR2: SQVTM and ANQGSEA. The CDR3 loop spans 14 amino acids. The DNA of the CDR3 is TGCAGCGCCTATCCAAGGGGACAGGGGGGTGAGCAGTTCTTC. As protein: CSAYPRGQGGEQFF.

This clonotype was counted ten times or more. The CDR3, as DNA: TGTGCCATCAGTGGGACAGGGGAGACCCAGTACTTC. The encoded protein is CAISGTGETQYF. V is TRBV10-3 and J is TRBJ2-4; 8 nucleotides agree with TRBD1. The better agreement between TRBJ2-5 and the DNA end casts doubt on the J call. The CDR3 has 12 amino acids. CDR1 is ENHRY and CDR2 is SYGVKD in the germline V gene.

The chain joins TRBV7-9 to TRBJ1-1; the D is unclear. Per the germline V gene, CDR1 is SEHNR and CDR2 is FQNEAQ (reference sequence). This CDR3 is built from 13 residues. Trimming took 7 bases from V and 7 from J, leaving 16 bases between them. Written as DNA, the CDR3 is TGTGCCAGCACCCAAGGGAGGGCGGGTGAAGCTTTCTTT. Translation: CASTQGRAGEAFF.

This chain joins TRBV7-9 and TRBJ1-1; TRBD1 might be the D (5 bases). The CDR3 loop spans 16 amino acids. CDR1 and CDR2 (germline): SEHNR, FQNEAQ (reference sequence). V dropped 1 base and J dropped 0 bases, with 12 bases sitting between them. The CDR3 nucleotides are TGTGCCAGCAGCTTAGTCTCCAGAGGGGTGAACACTGAAGCTTTCTTT. This codes for CASSLVSRGVNTEAFF.

This clonotype was detected only a few times. CDR3 bases: TGCGCCAGTACGAATTCCCGCACAGATACGCAGTATTTT. Residues: CASTNSRTDTQYF. The chain has TRBV5-1 and TRBJ2-3, with D hard to call. Trimming stripped 8 bases from V and 1 base from J, with 11 bases between. Germline CDR1 reads SGHRS; CDR2 reads YFSETQ. This CDR3 contains 13 residues.

This clonotype was seen a handful of times. The CDR3 nucleotides read TGTGCCAGCAGCTACGACAGGGCAAGCACAGATACGCAGTATTTT. It codes for CASSYDRASTDTQYF. The rearrangement uses TRBV7-9 and TRBJ2-3; 7 positions match TRBD1. CDR3 length: 15 amino acids. Germline loops: CDR1 SEHNR, CDR2 FQNEAQ (reference sequence). V trimming: 4 bases; J trimming: 0 bases; junction bases outside the gene matches: 4. The full variable domain, completed using reference TRBV7-9 and TRBJ2-3, is DTGVSQNPRHKITKRGQNVTFRCDPISEHNRLYWYRQTLGQGPEFLTYFQNEAQLEKSRLLSDRFSAERPKGSFSTLEIQRTEQGDSAMYLCASSYDRASTDTQYFGPGTRLTVL.

This chain joins TRBV27 and TRBJ2-3; 7 nucleotides line up with TRBD2. There are 16 residues in the CDR3. Trimming at V came to 5 bases and at J to 5 bases, leaving 13 bases not matched to a gene. Germline-derived CDR1 and CDR2 are MNHEY and SMNVEV (reference sequence). The CDR3 loop is CASSDLAEGRGDTQYF. The CDR3 region has the DNA TGTGCCAGCAGTGACCTAGCGGAAGGGCGGGGAGATACGCAGTATTTT.

The chain uses TRBV6-1 and TRBJ1-2; D remains ambiguous. From germline, CDR1 is MNHNS and CDR2 SASEGT. The length of the CDR3 is 14 residues. V was cut by 5 bases and J by 4 bases, with 14 bases left in between. CDR3 coding DNA: TGTGCCAGCAGTTTCCCTGAGGGCGGCTATGGCTACACCTTC. Translation: CASSFPEGGYGYTF.

The V call is TRBV20-1, the J call TRBJ2-1; 8 nucleotides line up with TRBD2. V shed 3 bases, J shed 0 bases, and the junction held 10 bases outside the gene matches. Germline V gene sequence: CDR1 DFQATT, CDR2 SNEGSKA (reference sequence). The CDR3 contains 17 residues. DNA of the CDR3: TGCAGTGCTAGGATCGGACTAGCCTTAAACTCCTACAATGAGCAGTTCTTC. Protein sequence: CSARIGLALNSYNEQFF.

The chain is built from TRBV24-1 and TRBJ1-1; D may be TRBD1 (6 bases). Germline V gives CDR1 KGHDR, CDR2 SFDVKD. With 5 bases removed from V and 7 bases from J, the gap between germline ends came to 13 bases. The CDR3 is 13 amino acids. CDR3 sequence reads: CATSGPMTGEAFF. The CDR3 region has the DNA TGTGCCACCAGTGGTCCGATGACAGGTGAAGCTTTCTTT.

This clonotype appeared a few times. The chain links TRBV3-1 to TRBJ2-3, with D maybe TRBD1 (6 bases). The CDR3 loop spans 16 amino acids. The V gene lost 3 bases and the J gene lost 4 bases, with 17 bases spanning the gap. Per germline, CDR1 LGHDT and CDR2 YNNKEL (reference sequence). The CDR3 loop is CASSHPYNRDPDTQYF. CDR3 in DNA: TGTGCCAGCAGCCATCCCTATAACAGGGACCCAGATACGCAGTATTTT.

This chain uses TRBV4-1 with TRBJ1-1; D is ambiguous. Per the germline V gene, CDR1 is MGHRA and CDR2 is YSYEKL. This CDR3 spans 16 amino acids. The germline V and J ends were trimmed by 0 bases and 7 bases, with 18 bases remaining between them. CDR3 loop: CASSQDARVLRVEAFF. The CDR3 DNA sequence: TGCGCCAGCAGCCAAGATGCCCGAGTTTTGAGGGTTGAAGCTTTCTTT.

This clonotype was seen at least ten times. The chain uses TRBV13 and TRBJ2-4, with a weak D call TRBD1 (6 bases). V was pared by 4 bases and J by 0 bases, with 7 bases between. Per the germline V gene, CDR1 is PRHDT and CDR2 is FYEKMQ (reference sequence). The CDR3 is 14 residues long. CDR3 residues: CASSSGEAKNIQYF. CDR3 nucleotides: TGTGCCAGCAGCTCAGGGGAAGCCAAAAACATTCAGTACTTC.

This clonotype was seen only a few times. The CDR3 here is CASSTGPGAPLHF. DNA of the CDR3: TGTGCCAGCAGCACGGGCCCGGGGGCACCCCTCCACTTT. The V call is TRBV11-2, the J call TRBJ1-6; D is perhaps TRBD1 (5 bases). Deletions cut 5 bases from V and 11 bases from J, with 13 bases between. The germline CDR1 and CDR2 sequences are SGHAT and FQNNGV. The CDR3 totals 13 residues.

Only a few counts were recorded for this clonotype. V is TRBV2 and J is TRBJ2-7; 8 bases agree with TRBD2. The V gene's germline CDR1 is SNHLY and CDR2 FYNNEI. The CDR3 consists of 14 residues. V lost 3 bases and J lost 4; bases outside the gene matches: 5. CDR3 amino acids: CASSDREGRYEQYF. The CDR3 DNA follows: TGTGCCAGCAGTGATCGGGAGGGCCGTTACGAGCAGTACTTC.

The rearrangement joins TRBV20-1 to TRBJ2-5; D unresolved. The assigned J gene may be wrong: the sequence end matches TRBJ2-7 better. The CDR3 runs 10 residues. In germline, CDR1 is DFQATT, CDR2 SNEGSKA (reference sequence). CDR3 nucleotide sequence: TGCAGTGCTCTGGGGAACGAGCAGTACTTC. Translation: CSALGNEQYF.

This clonotype was seen only a few times. This CDR3 reads CASSLPRLAGPNTGELFF. Written as DNA, the CDR3 is TGCGCCAGCAGCTTACCCCGTCTAGCGGGACCGAACACCGGGGAGCTGTTTTTT. The chain has TRBV5-1 and TRBJ2-2; 9 bases fit TRBD2. Germline CDR1 reads SGHRS; CDR2 reads YFSETQ. V trimming: 2 bases; J trimming: 0 bases; junction bases outside the gene matches: 8. CDR3 length: 18 residues.

The rearrangement uses TRBV27 and TRBJ2-3; no definite D call. From germline, CDR1 is MNHEY and CDR2 SMNVEV (reference sequence). The CDR3 totals 15 residues. V lost 4 bases and J 1 base, leaving 12 bases between the germline ends. The CDR3 protein is CASSSFDWRTDTQYF. CDR3 sequence (DNA): TGTGCCAGCAGTTCGTTTGACTGGCGCACAGATACGCAGTATTTT.

Written as DNA, the CDR3 is TGCGCCAGCAGCTTGGCCTGGTCCCACAATGAGCAGTACTTC. Encoded protein: CASSLAWSHNEQYF. The V and J genes are TRBV5-1 and TRBJ2-1; no definite D call. Near its end, the DNA agrees better with TRBJ2-7, so the J call may be wrong. The CDR3 runs 14 residues. Germline V gives CDR1 SGHRS, CDR2 YFSETQ.

The genes are TRBV20-1 and TRBJ2-3; the match to TRBD1 covers 9 bases. CDR3 size: 13 residues. The trim removed 6 bases at V and 2 bases at J, leaving 3 bases unmatched. Germline CDR1 is DFQATT and CDR2 is SNEGSKA (reference sequence). The CDR3 reads CSAGQGDTDTQYF. The CDR3 nucleotides are TGCAGTGCGGGACAGGGTGACACAGATACGCAGTATTTT.

This clonotype was seen only a few times. The chain recombines TRBV4-2 with TRBJ2-1; 7 nucleotides agree with TRBD2. Trimming cost V 3 bases and J 2 bases; bases outside gene matches: 16. The length of the CDR3 is 19 residues. CDR1 and CDR2 (germline): LGHNA, YNFKEQ. CDR3: CASSHSRFRGVLTYNEQFF. The CDR3 region has the DNA TGTGCCAGCAGCCATTCAAGGTTCCGGGGGGTCTTAACCTACAATGAGCAGTTCTTC.

The genes are TRBV20-1 and TRBJ2-3; TRBD2 matches 9 bases. Germline V CDR1 and CDR2: DFQATT, SNEGSKA (reference sequence). The CDR3 loop spans 14 amino acids. V was pared by 3 bases and J by 4 bases, with 5 bases of the junction left unmatched. CDR3 bases: TGCAGTGCTAGGCTACTAGCGGGCGCAGATACGCAGTATTTT. Translation: CSARLLAGADTQYF.

This clonotype appeared a few times. The V call is TRBV24-1, the J call TRBJ2-1; D remains unclear. V was pared by 0 bases and J by 5 bases, with 7 bases between. In germline, CDR1 is KGHDR, CDR2 SFDVKD. The CDR3 has 14 residues. The CDR3 loop is CATSDLPPDNEQFF. The CDR3 DNA sequence: TGTGCCACCAGTGATTTGCCCCCTGACAATGAGCAGTTCTTC.

With regard to this clonotype: Given a much more abundant clone one base away, this may be a read error. This chain uses TRBV29-1 with TRBJ2-7; unclear D gene. The V end was cut by 6 bases, the J end by 6 bases, with 9 bases between. Germline CDR1 SQVTM, CDR2 ANQGSEA. This CDR3 has 10 residues. This CDR3 is CSVRVGEQYF. The CDR3 bases are TGCAGCGTACGAGTCGGCGAGCAGTACTTC.

The chain carries TRBV28 and TRBJ2-2; D gene unclear. Per the germline V gene, CDR1 is MDHEN and CDR2 is SYDVKM. This CDR3 spans 14 amino acids. The V and J ends lost 2 bases and 6 bases respectively, with 10 bases between them. The CDR3 coding sequence is TGTGCCAGCAGTTTAAGGGCAGGTCCCGGGGAGCTGTTTTTT. Translation: CASSLRAGPGELFF.

This chain links TRBV6-5 with TRBJ1-2; a weak D match, TRBD1 (6 bases). Germline CDR1 is MNHEY and CDR2 is SVGAGI. CDR3 length: 15 residues. V was pared by 2 bases and J by 8 bases, with 18 bases between. Here the CDR3 DNA reads TGTGCCAGCAGTTACAATCTCGGTGGCGGGGGCGGCTACACCTTC. As protein: CASSYNLGGGGGYTF.

Comments on this clonotype: Just one base apart from a much larger clone, this may be a read error. In DNA, the CDR3 is TGCAGCGGATCAGGGGGCCCCTACAATGAGCAGTACTTC. Its protein is CSGSGGPYNEQYF. The chain combines TRBV29-1 with TRBJ2-7; 8 bases are a match to TRBD1. The CDR3 is made up of 13 amino acids. V was pared by 7 bases and J by 7 bases, with 12 bases of the junction left unmatched. The germline V gene encodes CDR1 SQVTM and CDR2 ANQGSEA.